This TCR beta chain derives from a study of T cell repertoires in cytomegalovirus infection. Broader study findings: CMV carriers having the relevant HLA were flagged by cumulative public TCR beta family frequency. The ex vivo response was dominated by HLA-C-restricted CMV-specific TCR beta clonotypes.

Deletions cut 7 bases from V and 0 bases from J, with 10 bases between. CDR3 size: 14 residues. Germline values: CDR1 MNHEY, CDR2 SVGEGT. The sample holds many counts of this clonotype. Its antigen remains unknown. TCRdb passed the reads through MiXCR, listing each CDR3 protein once. The sample holds about 680,000 distinct CDR3 sequences; 24% are singletons and the top ten take 6.5% to 10%. The sequenced material came from CD8+ T cells from PBMCs. The sequence came from a human donor in good health (CMV status not recorded). Some clones in this sample may be carry-over from other donors' samples. J is TRBJ2-1 and V is TRBV6-2 or TRBV6-3, with D hard to call. As DNA, the CDR3 is TGTGCCAGCACCGATGGGTTCTCCTACAATGAGCAGTTCTTC. Protein: CASTDGFSYNEQFF.